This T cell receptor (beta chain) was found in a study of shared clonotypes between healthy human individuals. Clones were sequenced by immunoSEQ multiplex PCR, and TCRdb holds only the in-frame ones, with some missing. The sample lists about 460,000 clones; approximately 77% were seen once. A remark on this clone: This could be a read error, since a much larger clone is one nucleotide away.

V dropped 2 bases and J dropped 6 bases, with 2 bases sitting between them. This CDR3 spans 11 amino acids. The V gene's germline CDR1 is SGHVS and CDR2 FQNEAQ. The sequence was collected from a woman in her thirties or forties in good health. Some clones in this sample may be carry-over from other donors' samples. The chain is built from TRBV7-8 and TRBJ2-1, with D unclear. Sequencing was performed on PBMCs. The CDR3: CASSLFNEQFF. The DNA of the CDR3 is TGTGCCAGCAGCTTATTCAATGAGCAGTTCTTC.